One and the same sample provided the 4 T cell receptor beta chains below, sequenced in a study of regulatory T cells in long-lasting Graves disease (dated by TCRdb to about 2021). Libraries were prepared through multiplex PCR. TCRdb shows the sequencer as Illumina HiSeq 4000. TCR beta libraries were built with iRepertoire HTBI primers and Arm-PCR amplification of CDR3 regions. TCRdb itself trimmed the public reads at Q25 with fastp, ran MiXCR and retained productive beta chains. Identical CDR3 proteins give one entry, which carries the most common genes and DNA. This sample holds 620,000 or so distinct CDR3 sequences; roughly 15% were observed only once. Approximately 20% of the sample lies in the top ten. The time point tag for this specimen amounts to: newly diagnosed GD, antithyroid drugs for less than 3 months. For both TCR sequencing and RNA sequencing, RNA was extracted from PBMCs in TRIzol.

The same sample was also studied in work on T cells in Graves' hyperthyroidism and ophthalmopathy.

The material was peripheral blood mononuclear cells (PBMCs), obtained at new diagnosis, from a patient treated with antithyroid drugs. The receptors come from a woman aged 30 to 39 with Graves disease. Donor details come from another sample of the same person, matched by shared clones.

The chain uses TRBV5-1 and TRBJ1-4; tentatively, D is TRBD1 (6 bases). CDR1 and CDR2 (germline): SGHRS, YFSETQ. This CDR3 comprises 14 residues. Trimming removed 1 base at V and 8 bases at J, with 12 bases between. CDR3 in amino acids: CASSLTIGGEKLFF. The CDR3 DNA is TGCGCCAGCAGCTTGACGATCGGGGGCGAAAAACTGTTTTTT.

This clonotype was counted a few times. The rearrangement links TRBV20-1 to TRBJ2-5; 7 nucleotides align to TRBD1. Germline V gene lookup returns CDR1 DFQATT and CDR2 SNEGSKA (reference sequence). There are 13 residues in the CDR3. The V segment lost 3 bases and the J segment 5 bases; nucleotides outside the gene matches: 6. The CDR3 sequence: CSASTGVGETQYF. CDR3 bases: TGCAGTGCTAGTACAGGGGTGGGGGAGACCCAGTACTTC.

The sample holds many counts of this clonotype. This chain links TRBV18 with TRBJ2-7; the match to TRBD2 covers 10 bases. V lost 3 bases, J lost 3 bases, and 5 bases stayed unmatched. The CDR3 totals 15 residues. Germline V gives CDR1 KGHSH, CDR2 LQKENI. Here the CDR3 reads CASSPRTSGHYEQYF. DNA for the CDR3: TGTGCCAGCTCACCCCGGACTAGCGGACACTACGAGCAGTACTTC.

In its sample, this clonotype was seen many times. This sequence joins TRBV28 and TRBJ2-2; D may be TRBD1 or TRBD2 (6 bases each). Germline lookup yields CDR1 MDHEN and CDR2 SYDVKM. CDR3 length equals 17 residues. Trimming pared 3 bases from V and 3 bases from J, leaving 17 bases between. The CDR3 coding sequence is TGTGCCAGCAGTTTTCTTTCGGGGGCAGGGGACACCGGGGAGCTGTTTTTT. It yields the protein CASSFLSGAGDTGELFF.